The 20 T cell receptor beta chains given below trace back to one sample, sequenced in a study of T cell changes during pregnancy in multiple sclerosis. Profiled with immunoSEQ multiplex PCR; TCRdb holds only in-frame clones, not every one. This sample yields about 31,000 clones, of which about 91% are seen a single time; about 5.8% belongs to the top ten. The specimen was CD8+ T cells from peripheral blood mononuclear cells, collected in the second trimester of pregnancy. These TCRs come from a female donor with multiple sclerosis, enrolled in a pregnancy study.

This rearrangement joins TRBV28 to TRBJ1-1; the D is unclear. This CDR3 has 14 amino acids. Germline CDR1 reads MDHEN; CDR2 reads SYDVKM. V lost 2 bases, J lost 4 bases, and 11 bases lay in between. DNA of the CDR3: TGTGCCAGCAGTTTAAATATTGCCGGCACTGAAGCTTTCTTT. Protein product: CASSLNIAGTEAFF.

This sequence joins TRBV5-5 and TRBJ1-2; D gene uncertain. The V gene's germline CDR1 is SGHKS and CDR2 YYEKEE (reference sequence). The germline V and J ends were trimmed by 1 base and 1 base, with 11 bases remaining between them. The CDR3 length is 15 residues. For the CDR3, the DNA is TGTGCCAGCAGCTTGCCCGAGGGCTTTAACTATGGCTACACCTTC. Residues: CASSLPEGFNYGYTF.

The chain combines TRBV5-4 with TRBJ2-3, with TRBD1 matching 8 bases. The CDR3 covers 14 residues. V trimming: 4 bases; J trimming: 0 bases; junction bases outside the gene matches: 1. The V gene's germline CDR1 is SGHNT and CDR2 YYREEE (reference sequence). Here the CDR3 reads CASSRTGSTDTQYF. CDR3 in DNA: TGTGCCAGCAGCCGGACAGGGAGCACAGATACGCAGTATTTT. The full variable domain, rest sourced from reference TRBV5-4 and TRBJ2-3, is ETGVTQSPTHLIKTRGQQVTLRCSSQSGHNTVSWYQQALGQGPQFIFQYYREEENGRGNFPPRFSGLQFPNYSSELNVNALELDDSALYLCASSRTGSTDTQYFGPGTRLTVL.

This chain uses TRBV19 with TRBJ1-4, with 8 bases fitting TRBD1. Trimming took 5 bases from V and 7 from J; bases not matched to a gene: 6. The CDR3 is 14 residues long. CDR1 and CDR2 (germline): LNHDA, SQIVND (reference sequence). Here the CDR3 DNA reads TGTGCCAGTAGTTTCACAGGGGGAACTGAAAAACTGTTTTTT. Its protein product is CASSFTGGTEKLFF. Looking up the rest from reference TRBV19 and TRBJ1-4 gives the full variable domain: DGGITQSPKYLFRKEGQNVTLSCEQNLNHDAMYWYRQDPGQGLRLIYYSQIVNDFQKGDIAEGYSVSREKKESFPLTVTSAQKNPTAFYLCASSFTGGTEKLFFGSGTQLSVL.

This clone was seen more than once but under ten times. V and J are TRBV27 and TRBJ2-7, with a tentative D call TRBD2 (5 bases). The CDR3 has 16 residues. The V and J ends lost 0 bases and 3 bases respectively, with 15 bases between them. The germline V gene encodes CDR1 MNHEY and CDR2 SMNVEV (reference sequence). CDR3 sequence: CASSLSPRTVFYEQYF. CDR3 nucleotide sequence: TGTGCCAGCAGTTTATCTCCTCGGACTGTCTTCTACGAGCAGTACTTC.

In regard to this clone: Other DNA sequences in this specimen translate into the identical CDR3. The CDR3: CASSRTSQETQYF. In nucleotides, the CDR3 is TGCGCCAGCAGTCGAACTAGCCAAGAGACCCAGTACTTC. The chain is built from TRBV5-1 and TRBJ2-5, with D possibly matching TRBD2 (5 bases). The germline CDR1 and CDR2 sequences are SGHRS and YFSETQ. Trimming took off 5 bases at V and 1 base at J, with 9 bases between the two ends. The CDR3 runs to 13 residues.

This rearrangement joins TRBV7-2 to TRBJ1-1; possible D gene TRBD1, 6 bases. Trimming shortened V by 2 bases and J by 7 bases, and 17 bases separated the two germline ends. The CDR3 is 15 amino acids. CDR1 SGHTA and CDR2 FQGNSA come from the germline V gene. This CDR3 is CASSLPLGGQVEAFF. CDR3 in DNA: TGTGCCAGCAGCTTACCCTTGGGGGGGCAAGTTGAAGCTTTCTTT.

The chain uses TRBV7-9 and TRBJ2-3; D gene uncertain. The V end was cut by 3 bases, the J end by 1 base, with 8 bases between. CDR3 length: 14 residues. Germline CDR1 is SEHNR and CDR2 is FQNEAQ (reference sequence). CDR3: CASSLVAGTDTQYF. The CDR3 bases are TGTGCCAGCAGCTTGGTAGCAGGCACAGATACGCAGTATTTT. Supplemented by reference TRBV7-9 and TRBJ2-3, the full variable domain reads DTGVSQNPRHKITKRGQNVTFRCDPISEHNRLYWYRQTLGQGPEFLTYFQNEAQLEKSRLLSDRFSAERPKGSFSTLEIQRTEQGDSAMYLCASSLVAGTDTQYFGPGTRLTVL.

The chain combines TRBV27 with TRBJ2-7; D gene uncertain. The V gene's germline CDR1 is MNHEY and CDR2 SMNVEV (reference sequence). With 5 bases removed from V and 5 bases from J, the gap between germline ends came to 16 bases. CDR3 length: 14 residues. In nucleotides, the CDR3 is TGTGCCAGCAGTCCGGCTTGGAGTGGTCACGAGCAGTACTTC. Its translation: CASSPAWSGHEQYF.

The V gene is TRBV9, the J gene TRBJ2-5, with 9 positions matching TRBD2. The ends lost 3 bases at V and 5 bases at J; junction bases unmatched: 8. The CDR3 has 15 amino acids. CDR1 SGDLS and CDR2 YYNGEE come from the germline V gene. CDR3 DNA: TGTGCCAGCAGCGCGACTAGCGGCACGCGGGAGACCCAGTACTTC. This gives the protein CASSATSGTRETQYF.

This chain joins TRBV5-6 and TRBJ2-7; a weak D match, TRBD2 (5 bases). The CDR3 has 16 residues. V was pared by 3 bases and J by 6 bases, with 22 bases between. Germline-derived CDR1 and CDR2 are SGHDT and YYEEEE. CDR3 coding DNA: TGTGCCAGCAGCTGGAGGACGCGCCGAGAAGAGGTCGAGCAGTACTTC. It translates to CASSWRTRREEVEQYF.

On this clone itself: At one boundary the junction diverges from the germline segment, which might be a read error. The genes are TRBV28 and TRBJ1-1; 7 bases are shared with TRBD1. This CDR3 has 17 residues. In germline, CDR1 is MDHEN, CDR2 SYDVKM. CDR3 sequence: CASSSLRDGRGNAEAFF. The DNA for the CDR3 is TGTGCCAGCAGTTCTCTCCGGGACGGCAGGGGGAACGCTGAAGCTTTCTTT.

This clone was counted once. V and J are TRBV19 and TRBJ1-2; TRBD1 matches at 7 bases. The germline CDR1 and CDR2 sequences are LNHDA and SQIVND (reference sequence). The CDR3 sequence is 16 residues long. Trimming cost V 9 bases and J 6 bases; bases outside gene matches: 19. The CDR3 reads CASPRRTGLDGHGYTF. CDR3 DNA sequence: TGTGCCAGCCCTCGTAGGACAGGTCTTGATGGCCATGGCTACACCTTC.

The CDR3 bases are TGTGCCAGCAGCCCCAGCGGAGGGAGCTACTCCTACGAGCAGTACTTC. This encodes CASSPSGGSYSYEQYF. This sequence joins TRBV7-6 and TRBJ2-7; TRBD2 might be the D (6 bases). Germline V gene lookup returns CDR1 SGHVS and CDR2 FNYEAQ. There are 16 residues in the CDR3. The V gene lost 5 bases and the J gene lost 0 bases, with 17 bases spanning the gap.

The chain couples TRBV4-1 to TRBJ2-2; 7 bases are a match to TRBD2. CDR1 is MGHRA and CDR2 is YSYEKL in the germline V gene. Losses at the gene ends were 1 base for V and 5 bases for J; bases not matched to a gene: 10. The CDR3 is 17 residues long. CDR3 in amino acids: CASSQASRGGSTGELFF. The CDR3 DNA reads as TGCGCCAGCAGCCAAGCCTCGCGAGGCGGGAGTACCGGGGAGCTGTTTTTT.

The V gene is TRBV27, the J gene TRBJ2-1; no clear D gene. This CDR3 contains 12 residues. V gave up 3 bases and J gave up 5 bases, with 5 bases separating them. The germline V gene encodes CDR1 MNHEY and CDR2 SMNVEV (reference sequence). The chain's CDR3 is CASSFRDNEQFF. The CDR3 DNA reads TGTGCCAGCAGTTTCCGCGACAATGAGCAGTTCTTC.

The count of this clone is one. The V call is TRBV2, the J call TRBJ2-1; 9 bases line up with TRBD2. CDR3 length equals 16 residues. The ends lost 4 bases at V and 2 bases at J; junction bases unmatched: 6. The V gene's germline CDR1 is SNHLY and CDR2 FYNNEI. The CDR3 here is CASSGRGGRAYNEQFF. CDR3 DNA sequence: TGTGCCAGCAGTGGGCGTGGCGGGAGGGCCTACAATGAGCAGTTCTTC. Based on the CDR3 plus reference TRBV2 and TRBJ2-1, the full variable domain is EPEVTQTPSHQVTQMGQEVILRCVPISNHLYFYWYRQILGQKVEFLVSFYNNEISEKSEIFDDQFSVERPDGSNFTLKIRSTKLEDSAMYFCASSGRGGRAYNEQFFGPGTRLTVL.

The rearrangement uses TRBV4-3 and TRBJ2-3, with 9 bases lining up with TRBD2. The germline gives CDR1 LGHNA, CDR2 YSLEER. V shed 0 bases and J 5 bases; nucleotides not matched to a gene: 6. This CDR3 region has 16 residues. Here the CDR3 reads CASSQDGSGSGDTQYF. CDR3 nucleotides: TGCGCCAGCAGCCAAGACGGTAGCGGGAGTGGAGATACGCAGTATTTT.

The chain employs TRBV11-2 and TRBJ2-1; the D is unclear. The CDR3 extends over 14 amino acids. Germline CDR1 is SGHAT and CDR2 is FQNNGV. Trimming removed 9 bases at V and 3 bases at J, with 15 bases between. CDR3 residues: CASLGPPYYNEQFF. In DNA form, the CDR3 reads TGTGCCAGTTTGGGCCCACCGTACTACAATGAGCAGTTCTTC.

In this sample, this clone turned up a few times. This chain connects TRBV6-5 to TRBJ1-1, with no clear D. The CDR3 loop spans 14 amino acids. The germline V gene has CDR1 MNHEY and CDR2 SVGAGI. Trimming removed 2 bases at V and 0 bases at J, with 7 bases between. The CDR3 sequence is CASSYLQVNTEAFF. The CDR3 bases are TGTGCCAGCAGTTACCTCCAGGTGAACACTGAAGCTTTCTTT.